This TCR beta chain was sequenced during a study of low-dose radiotherapy and immunotherapy resistance in tumors (dated by TCRdb to about 2022). With regard to the full study: Patients in Cohort 1 were given 0.5 Gy per fraction every 2 weeks, and the prescribed total PTV dose was 6.5 Gy. Superscript III and a set of TRAV- and TRBV-specific primers were used to synthesize first-strand cDNA, so that both TCRalpha and TCRbeta chains were covered. Starting on cycle 1 day 1, patients took 300 mg of aspirin by mouth once daily for four cycles. Cyclophosphamide 200 mg/m2 was administered intravenously every two weeks, one day before each radiation and immunotherapy administration. Randomization of trial participants into treatment groups was not performed. Eight patients were included in the translational analysis: three from the first dose cohort and the first five from the second dose cohort. Patients in Cohort 2 were given 1 Gy per fraction every two weeks, for a total of 13 Gy across 26 weeks. Patients were given nivolumab as a 240 mg flat dose every two weeks and ipilimumab at 1 mg/kg every six weeks, with both drugs delivered intravenously.

This clonotype was observed at least ten times. The antigen it recognizes is unknown. Base qualities are not provided; no much larger clone lies one nucleotide away. The CDR3 runs 15 amino acids, cysteine and phenylalanine included. CDR3 DNA only is kept here, 45 bases in frame from base 1. CDR1 and CDR2 are drawn from the germline V gene: SGHAT, FQNNGV. Clipping removes 5 bases from V and 1 base from J, with 3 as the unmatched junction base count. These reads were obtained on an Illumina HiSeq 2500. TCRs were amplified with Phusion for around 21 PCR cycles, with a constant-region primer paired with the adapter attached to the V primers. The isolated mRNA was amplified using the MessageAmp II aRNA Amplification Kit, with in vitro transcription performed for about 15 hours at 37 degrees C. mRNA for TCR sequencing was isolated with the Dynabeads mRNA DIRECT Purification Kit. Indexed Illumina adapters were added in a second Phusion PCR of approximately 25 cycles, after which AMPure XP beads were used to purify the products. For the original study's pipeline: Using custom Perl scripts, TCR sequences encoding the same protein were pooled, out-of-frame sequences were removed, and the abundance of each clonotype was computed. Any TCR sequence supported by only a single read was excluded from analysis. Shannon entropy, Gini index, clonality, richness, and the frequency of TCRs shared between repertoires were included as repertoire metrics. TCRdb trimmed public reads at Q25 via fastp, called clones via MiXCR and kept in-frame beta chains. Each CDR3 protein appears once, grouped with its most common genes and DNA. The V and J calls reflect TCRdb's pipeline rather than the authors' work. The sample has roughly 52,000 distinct CDR3 sequences on record, around 35% of them singletons. The ten largest account for approximately 8% of the sample.

The time point tag for this specimen amounts to: after trial treatment. The sample's treatment or condition label, decoded: LDRT plus nivolumab, ipilimumab, low-dose cyclophosphamide and aspirin (RACIN trial). The donors came from RACIN, which was a single-arm phase I dose-escalation trial that paired nivolumab and ipilimumab with aspirin, low-dose cyclophosphamide and low-dose radiotherapy. To be eligible, a patient needed to have an advanced solid tumor that was TIL-negative. The receptor was isolated from a male donor with rectosigmoid adenocarcinoma. Sequenced material: PBMCs, taken after low-dose radiotherapy plus immunotherapy. The chain employs TRBV11-2 and TRBJ2-3; TRBD2 aligns with 10 central bases. The nucleotide sequence is TGTGCCAGCAGCGTAACTAGCGGGGGCACAGATACGCAGTATTTT. It translates to CASSVTSGGTDTQYF.